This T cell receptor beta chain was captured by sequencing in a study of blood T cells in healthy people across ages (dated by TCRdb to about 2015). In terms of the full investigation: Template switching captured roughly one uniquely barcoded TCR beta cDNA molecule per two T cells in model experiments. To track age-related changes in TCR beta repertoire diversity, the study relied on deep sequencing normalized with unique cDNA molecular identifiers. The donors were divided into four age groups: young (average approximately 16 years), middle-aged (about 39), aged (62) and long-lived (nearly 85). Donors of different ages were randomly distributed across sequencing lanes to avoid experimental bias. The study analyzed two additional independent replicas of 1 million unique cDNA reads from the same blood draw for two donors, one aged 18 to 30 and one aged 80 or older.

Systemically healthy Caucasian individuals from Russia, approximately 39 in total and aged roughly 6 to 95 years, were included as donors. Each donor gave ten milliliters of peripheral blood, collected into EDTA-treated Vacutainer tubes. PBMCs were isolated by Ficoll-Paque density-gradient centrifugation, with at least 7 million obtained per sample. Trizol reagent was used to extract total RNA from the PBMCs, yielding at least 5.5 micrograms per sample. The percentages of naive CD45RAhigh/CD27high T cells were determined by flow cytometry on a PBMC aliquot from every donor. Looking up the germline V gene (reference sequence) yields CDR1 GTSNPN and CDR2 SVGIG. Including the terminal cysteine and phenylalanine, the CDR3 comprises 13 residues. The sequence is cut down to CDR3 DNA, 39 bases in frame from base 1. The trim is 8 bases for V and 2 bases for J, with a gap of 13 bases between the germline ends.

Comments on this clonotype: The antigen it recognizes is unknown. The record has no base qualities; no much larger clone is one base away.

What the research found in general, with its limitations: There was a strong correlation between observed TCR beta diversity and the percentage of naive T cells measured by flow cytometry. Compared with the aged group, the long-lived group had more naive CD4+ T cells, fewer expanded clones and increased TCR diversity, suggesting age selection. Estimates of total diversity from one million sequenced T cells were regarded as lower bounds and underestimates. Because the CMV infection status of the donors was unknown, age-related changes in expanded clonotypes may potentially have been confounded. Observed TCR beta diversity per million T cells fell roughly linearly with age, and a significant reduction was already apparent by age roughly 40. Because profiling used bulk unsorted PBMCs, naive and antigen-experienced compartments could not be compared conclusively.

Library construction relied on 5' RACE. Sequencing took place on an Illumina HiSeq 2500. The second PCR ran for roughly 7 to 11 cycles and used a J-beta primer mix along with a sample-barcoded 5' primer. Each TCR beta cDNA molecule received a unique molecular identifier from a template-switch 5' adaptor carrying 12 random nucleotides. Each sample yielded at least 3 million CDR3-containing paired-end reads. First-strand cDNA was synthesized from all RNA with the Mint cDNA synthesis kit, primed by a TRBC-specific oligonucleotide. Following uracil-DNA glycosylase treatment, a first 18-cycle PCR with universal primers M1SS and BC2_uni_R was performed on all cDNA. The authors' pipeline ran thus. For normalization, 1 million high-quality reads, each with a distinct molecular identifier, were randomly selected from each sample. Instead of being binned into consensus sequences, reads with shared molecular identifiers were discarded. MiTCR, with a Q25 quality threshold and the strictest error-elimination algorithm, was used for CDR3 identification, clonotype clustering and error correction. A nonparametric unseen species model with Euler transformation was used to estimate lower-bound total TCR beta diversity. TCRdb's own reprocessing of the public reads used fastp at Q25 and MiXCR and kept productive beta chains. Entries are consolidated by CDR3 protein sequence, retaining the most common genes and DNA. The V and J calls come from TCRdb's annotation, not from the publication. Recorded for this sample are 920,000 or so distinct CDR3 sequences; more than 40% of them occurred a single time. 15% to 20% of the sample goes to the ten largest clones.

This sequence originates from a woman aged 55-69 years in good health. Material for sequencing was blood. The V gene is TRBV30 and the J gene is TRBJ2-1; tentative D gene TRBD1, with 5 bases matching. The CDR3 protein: CAVQGVAYNEQFF. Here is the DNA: TGTGCCGTGCAGGGCGTCGCCTACAATGAGCAGTTCTTC.